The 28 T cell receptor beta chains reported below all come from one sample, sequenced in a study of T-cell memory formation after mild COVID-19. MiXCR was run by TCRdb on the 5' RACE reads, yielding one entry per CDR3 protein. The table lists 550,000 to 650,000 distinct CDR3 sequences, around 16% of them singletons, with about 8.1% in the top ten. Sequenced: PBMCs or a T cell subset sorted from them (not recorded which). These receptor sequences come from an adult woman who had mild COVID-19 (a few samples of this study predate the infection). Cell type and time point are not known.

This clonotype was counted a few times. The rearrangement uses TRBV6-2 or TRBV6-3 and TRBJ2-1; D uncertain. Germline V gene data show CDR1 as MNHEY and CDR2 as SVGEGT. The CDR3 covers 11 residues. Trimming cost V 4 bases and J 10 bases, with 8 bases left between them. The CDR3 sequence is CASSLGKEQFF. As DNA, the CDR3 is TGTGCCAGCAGTTTAGGGAAAGAGCAGTTCTTC.

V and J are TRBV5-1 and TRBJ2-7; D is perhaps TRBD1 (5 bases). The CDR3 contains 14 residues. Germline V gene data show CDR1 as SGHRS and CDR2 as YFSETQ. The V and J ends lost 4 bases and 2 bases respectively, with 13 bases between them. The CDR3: CASSPDNLPYEQYF. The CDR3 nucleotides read TGCGCCAGCAGCCCGGACAACCTCCCCTACGAGCAGTACTTC.

CDR3 bases: TGCAGTGCTAGAGGGCCGGGACAGGGAAAAAGTGGCTACACCTTC. Translated, it gives CSARGPGQGKSGYTF. V usage is TRBV20-1 and J usage is TRBJ1-2; 9 bases line up with TRBD1. This CDR3 spans 15 amino acids. The junction had 10 bases not matched to a gene; V was cut back by 1 base and J by 7 bases. CDR1 and CDR2 from the germline V gene are DFQATT and SNEGSKA (reference sequence).

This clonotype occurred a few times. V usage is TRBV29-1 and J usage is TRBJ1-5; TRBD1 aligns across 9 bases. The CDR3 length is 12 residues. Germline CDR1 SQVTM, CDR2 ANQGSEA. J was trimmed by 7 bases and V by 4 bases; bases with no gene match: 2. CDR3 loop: CSVGQGDQPQHF. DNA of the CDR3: TGCAGCGTTGGACAGGGGGACCAGCCCCAGCATTTT.

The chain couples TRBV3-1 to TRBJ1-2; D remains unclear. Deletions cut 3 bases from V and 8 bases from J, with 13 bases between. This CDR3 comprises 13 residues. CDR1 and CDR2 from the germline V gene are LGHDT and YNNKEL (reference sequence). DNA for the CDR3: TGTGCCAGCAGCCAGTCAGATGTGGGAGGCTACACCTTC. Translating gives CASSQSDVGGYTF.

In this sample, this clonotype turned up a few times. The CDR3 loop is CASSQDGTSGYYEQYF. The CDR3 DNA reads TGTGCCAGCAGCCAAGACGGGACTAGCGGGTACTACGAGCAGTACTTC. This chain links TRBV4-2 with TRBJ2-7; 12 bases fit TRBD2. This CDR3 has 16 amino acids. Germline CDR1 is LGHNA and CDR2 is YNFKEQ. V shed 0 bases and J 3 bases; nucleotides not matched to a gene: 3.

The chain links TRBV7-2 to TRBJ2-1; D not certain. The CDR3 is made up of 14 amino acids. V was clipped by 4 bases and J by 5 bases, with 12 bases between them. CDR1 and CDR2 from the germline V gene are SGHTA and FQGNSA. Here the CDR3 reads CASSSPGQHNEQFF. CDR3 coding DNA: TGTGCCAGCAGCTCTCCTGGGCAACACAATGAGCAGTTCTTC.

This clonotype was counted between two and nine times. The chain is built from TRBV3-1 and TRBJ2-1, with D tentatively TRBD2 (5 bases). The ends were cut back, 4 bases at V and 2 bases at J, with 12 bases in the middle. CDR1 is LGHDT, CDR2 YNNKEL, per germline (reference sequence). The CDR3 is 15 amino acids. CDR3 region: CASSRTSMAYNEQFF. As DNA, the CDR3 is TGTGCCAGCAGCCGGACTTCCATGGCCTACAATGAGCAGTTCTTC.

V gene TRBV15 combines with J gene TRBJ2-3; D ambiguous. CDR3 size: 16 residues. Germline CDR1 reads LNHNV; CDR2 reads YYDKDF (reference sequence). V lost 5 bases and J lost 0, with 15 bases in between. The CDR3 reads CATSGRPFSSTDTQYF. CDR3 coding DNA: TGTGCCACCAGCGGTCGACCCTTTTCTAGCACAGATACGCAGTATTTT.

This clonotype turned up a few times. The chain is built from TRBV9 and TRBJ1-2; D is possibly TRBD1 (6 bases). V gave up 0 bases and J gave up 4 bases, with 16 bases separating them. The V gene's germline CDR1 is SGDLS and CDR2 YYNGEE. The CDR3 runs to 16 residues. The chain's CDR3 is CASSVAGTGYPYGYTF. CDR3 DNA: TGTGCCAGCAGCGTAGCCGGCACAGGGTATCCCTATGGCTACACCTTC.

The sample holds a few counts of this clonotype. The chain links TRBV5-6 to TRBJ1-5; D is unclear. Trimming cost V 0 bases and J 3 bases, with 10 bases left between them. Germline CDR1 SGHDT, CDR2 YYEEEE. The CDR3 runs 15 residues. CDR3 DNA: TGTGCCAGCAGCTTGGCTGCAGGAACCAATCAGCCCCAGCATTTT. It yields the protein CASSLAAGTNQPQHF.

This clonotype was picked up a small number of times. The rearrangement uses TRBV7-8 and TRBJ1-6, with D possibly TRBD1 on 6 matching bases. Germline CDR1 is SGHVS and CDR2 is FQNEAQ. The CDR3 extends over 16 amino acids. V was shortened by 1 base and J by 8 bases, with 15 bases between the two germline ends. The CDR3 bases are TGTGCCAGCAGCTTAGTTCTGACAGGCCGGTATTCACCCCTCCACTTT. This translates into CASSLVLTGRYSPLHF.

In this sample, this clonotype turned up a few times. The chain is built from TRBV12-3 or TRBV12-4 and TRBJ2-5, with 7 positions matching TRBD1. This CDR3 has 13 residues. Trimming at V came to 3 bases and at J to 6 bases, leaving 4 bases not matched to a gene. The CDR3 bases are TGTGCCAGCAGTTTGCAGGGACAGAAGACCCAGTACTTC. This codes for CASSLQGQKTQYF.

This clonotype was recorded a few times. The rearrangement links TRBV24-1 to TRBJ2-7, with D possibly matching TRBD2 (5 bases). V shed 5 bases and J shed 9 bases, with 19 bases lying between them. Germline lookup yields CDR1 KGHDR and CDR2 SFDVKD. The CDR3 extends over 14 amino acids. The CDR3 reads CATSATDSSTVQYF. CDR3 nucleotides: TGTGCCACCAGTGCTACGGACTCCTCTACGGTGCAGTACTTC.

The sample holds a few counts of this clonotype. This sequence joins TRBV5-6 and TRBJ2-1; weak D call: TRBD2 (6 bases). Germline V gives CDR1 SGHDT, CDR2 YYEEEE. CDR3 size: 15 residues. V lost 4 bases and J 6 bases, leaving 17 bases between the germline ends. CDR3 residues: CASSAGQGGRNEQFF. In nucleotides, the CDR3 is TGTGCCAGCAGCGCAGGCCAGGGAGGACGCAATGAGCAGTTCTTC.

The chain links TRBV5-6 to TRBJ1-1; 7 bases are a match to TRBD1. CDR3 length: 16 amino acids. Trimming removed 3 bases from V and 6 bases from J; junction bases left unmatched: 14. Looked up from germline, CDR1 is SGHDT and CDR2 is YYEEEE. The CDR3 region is CASSSPQTGTWSEAFF. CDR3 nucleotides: TGTGCCAGCAGCTCCCCCCAGACAGGGACGTGGTCTGAAGCTTTCTTT. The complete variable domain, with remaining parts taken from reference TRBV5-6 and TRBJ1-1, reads DAGVTQSPTHLIKTRGQQVTLRCSPKSGHDTVSWYQQALGQGPQFIFQYYEEEERQRGNFPDRFSGHQFPNYSSELNVNALLLGDSALYLCASSSPQTGTWSEAFFGQGTRLTVV.

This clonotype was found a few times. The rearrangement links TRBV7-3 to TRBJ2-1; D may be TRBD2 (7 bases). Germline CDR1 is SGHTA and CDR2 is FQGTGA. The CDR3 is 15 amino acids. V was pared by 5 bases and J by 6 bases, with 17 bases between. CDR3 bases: TGTGCCAGCAGCCTATGGGGGGGGGCTGGCAATGAGCAGTTCTTC. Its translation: CASSLWGGAGNEQFF.

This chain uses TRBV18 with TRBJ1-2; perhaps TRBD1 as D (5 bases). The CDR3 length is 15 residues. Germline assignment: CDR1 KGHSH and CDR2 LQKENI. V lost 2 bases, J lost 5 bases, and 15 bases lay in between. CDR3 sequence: CASSPGAGLRYGYTF. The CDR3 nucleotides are TGTGCCAGCTCACCAGGGGCAGGATTACGGTATGGCTACACCTTC.

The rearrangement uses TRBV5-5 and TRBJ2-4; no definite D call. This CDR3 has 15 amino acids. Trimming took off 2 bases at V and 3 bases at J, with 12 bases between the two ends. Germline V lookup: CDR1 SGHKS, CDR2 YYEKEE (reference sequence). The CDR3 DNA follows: TGTGCCAGCAGCTTAGGGCCTGAGGTCAAAAACATTCAGTACTTC. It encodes CASSLGPEVKNIQYF.

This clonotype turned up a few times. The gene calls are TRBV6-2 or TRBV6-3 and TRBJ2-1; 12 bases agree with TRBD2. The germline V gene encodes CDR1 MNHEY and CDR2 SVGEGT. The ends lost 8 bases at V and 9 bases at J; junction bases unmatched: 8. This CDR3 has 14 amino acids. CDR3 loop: CASLLAGGPSEQFF. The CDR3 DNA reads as TGTGCCAGCCTCCTAGCGGGAGGGCCCTCTGAGCAGTTCTTC.

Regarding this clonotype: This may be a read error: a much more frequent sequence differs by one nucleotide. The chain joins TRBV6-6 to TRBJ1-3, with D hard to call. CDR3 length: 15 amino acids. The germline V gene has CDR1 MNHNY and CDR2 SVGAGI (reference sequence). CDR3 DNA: TGTGCCGGCAGTCATTACACGAGCTCTGGAAACACCATATATTTT. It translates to CAGSHYTSSGNTIYF.

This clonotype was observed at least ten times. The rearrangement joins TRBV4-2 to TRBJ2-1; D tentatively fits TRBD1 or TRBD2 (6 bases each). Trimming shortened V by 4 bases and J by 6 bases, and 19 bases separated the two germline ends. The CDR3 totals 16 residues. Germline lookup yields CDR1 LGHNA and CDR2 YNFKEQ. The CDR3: CASSPRLRDTFNEQFF. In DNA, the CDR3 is TGTGCCAGCAGCCCCCGGCTGCGGGACACCTTCAATGAGCAGTTCTTC.

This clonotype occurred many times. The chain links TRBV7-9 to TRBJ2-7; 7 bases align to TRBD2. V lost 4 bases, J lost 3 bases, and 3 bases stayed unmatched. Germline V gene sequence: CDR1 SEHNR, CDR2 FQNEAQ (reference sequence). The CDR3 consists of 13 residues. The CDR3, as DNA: TGTGCCAGCAGCTCGAGCGGGAACTACGAGCAGTACTTC. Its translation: CASSSSGNYEQYF.

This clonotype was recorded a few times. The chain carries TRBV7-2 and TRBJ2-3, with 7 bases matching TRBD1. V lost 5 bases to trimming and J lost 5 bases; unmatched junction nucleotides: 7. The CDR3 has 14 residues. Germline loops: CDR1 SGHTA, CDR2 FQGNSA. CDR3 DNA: TGTGCCAGCAGCCCCGGGACAGTGGGAGATACGCAGTATTTT. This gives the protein CASSPGTVGDTQYF.

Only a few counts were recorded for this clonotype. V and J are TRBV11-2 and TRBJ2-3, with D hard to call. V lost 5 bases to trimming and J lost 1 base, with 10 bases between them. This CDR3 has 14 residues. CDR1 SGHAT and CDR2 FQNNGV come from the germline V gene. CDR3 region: CASSLHSGTDTQYF. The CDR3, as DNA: TGTGCCAGCAGCCTCCACTCCGGCACAGATACGCAGTATTTT.

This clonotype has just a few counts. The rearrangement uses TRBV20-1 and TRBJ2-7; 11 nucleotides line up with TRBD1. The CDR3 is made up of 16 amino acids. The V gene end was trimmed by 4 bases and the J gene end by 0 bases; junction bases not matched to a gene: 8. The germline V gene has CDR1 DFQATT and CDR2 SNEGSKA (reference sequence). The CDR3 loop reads CSATAGQGAGSYEQYF. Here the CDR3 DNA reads TGCAGTGCTACCGCCGGACAGGGGGCTGGCTCCTACGAGCAGTACTTC.

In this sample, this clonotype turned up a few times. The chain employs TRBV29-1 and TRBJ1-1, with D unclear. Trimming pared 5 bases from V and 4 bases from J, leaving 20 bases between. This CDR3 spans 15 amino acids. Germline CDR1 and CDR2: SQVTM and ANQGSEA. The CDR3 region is CSVQSHQKRSTEAFF. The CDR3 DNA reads TGCAGCGTTCAATCCCACCAGAAGCGTAGCACTGAAGCTTTCTTT.

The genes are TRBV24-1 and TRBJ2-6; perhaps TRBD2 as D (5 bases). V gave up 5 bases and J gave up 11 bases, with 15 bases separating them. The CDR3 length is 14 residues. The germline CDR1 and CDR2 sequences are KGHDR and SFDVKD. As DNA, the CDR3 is TGTGCCACCAGTGGCGCGGCGGGTCCCTACGTCCTGACTTTC. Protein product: CATSGAAGPYVLTF.